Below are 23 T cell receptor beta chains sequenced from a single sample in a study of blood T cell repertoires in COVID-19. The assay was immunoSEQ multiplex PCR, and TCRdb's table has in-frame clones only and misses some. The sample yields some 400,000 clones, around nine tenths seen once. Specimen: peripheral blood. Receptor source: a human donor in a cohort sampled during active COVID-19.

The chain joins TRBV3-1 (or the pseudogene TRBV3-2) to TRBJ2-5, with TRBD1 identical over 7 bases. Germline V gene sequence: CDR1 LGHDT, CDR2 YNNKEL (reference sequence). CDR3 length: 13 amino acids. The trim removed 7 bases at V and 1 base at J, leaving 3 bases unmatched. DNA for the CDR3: TGTGCCAGCACCGGACAGGTCCAAGAGACCCAGTACTTC. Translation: CASTGQVQETQYF.

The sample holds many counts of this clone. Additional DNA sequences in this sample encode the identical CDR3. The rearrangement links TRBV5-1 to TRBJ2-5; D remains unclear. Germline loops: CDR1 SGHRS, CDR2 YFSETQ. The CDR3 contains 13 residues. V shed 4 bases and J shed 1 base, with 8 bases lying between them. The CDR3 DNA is TGCGCCAGCAGCCCGGGTCTCCAAGAGACCCAGTACTTC. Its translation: CASSPGLQETQYF.

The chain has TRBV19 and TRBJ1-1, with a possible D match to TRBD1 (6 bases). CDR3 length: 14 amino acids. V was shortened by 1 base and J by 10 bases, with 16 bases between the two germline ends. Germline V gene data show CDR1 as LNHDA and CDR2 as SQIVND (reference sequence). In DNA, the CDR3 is TGTGCCAGTAGTATAGCGGGCAGGGGTTATCGAGCTTTCTTT. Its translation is CASSIAGRGYRAFF.

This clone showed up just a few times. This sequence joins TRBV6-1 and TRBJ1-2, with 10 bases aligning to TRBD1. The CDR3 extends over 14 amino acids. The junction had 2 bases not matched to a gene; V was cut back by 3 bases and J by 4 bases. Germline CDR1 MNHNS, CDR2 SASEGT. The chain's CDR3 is CASSDRTGGYGYTF. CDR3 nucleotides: TGTGCCAGCAGTGACCGGACAGGGGGCTATGGCTACACCTTC.

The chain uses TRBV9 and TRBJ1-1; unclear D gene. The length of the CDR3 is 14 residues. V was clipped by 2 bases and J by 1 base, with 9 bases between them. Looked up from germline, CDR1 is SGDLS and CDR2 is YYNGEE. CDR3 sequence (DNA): TGTGCCAGCAGCGTTGGACGGGAGAACACTGAAGCTTTCTTT. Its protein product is CASSVGRENTEAFF.

CDR3 DNA sequence: TGTGCCAGCAGCCCTAACCTAGCGGGAGGGTACAATGAGCAGTTCTTC. Its protein product is CASSPNLAGGYNEQFF. The chain recombines TRBV9 with TRBJ2-1, with 12 bases fitting TRBD2. The CDR3 length is 16 residues. Trimming took 4 bases from V and 4 from J; bases not matched to a gene: 6. CDR1 and CDR2 from the germline V gene are SGDLS and YYNGEE. The whole variable domain, filled in from reference TRBV9 and TRBJ2-1, reads DSGVTQTPKHLITATGQRVTLRCSPRSGDLSVYWYQQSLDQGLQFLIQYYNGEERAKGNILERFSAQQFPDLHSELNLSSLELGDSALYFCASSPNLAGGYNEQFFGPGTRLTVL.

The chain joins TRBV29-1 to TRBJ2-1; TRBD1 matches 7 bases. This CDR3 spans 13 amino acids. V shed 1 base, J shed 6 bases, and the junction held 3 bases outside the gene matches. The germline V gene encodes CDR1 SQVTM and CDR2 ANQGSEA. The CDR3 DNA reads TGCAGCGTTGAAGTTACAGGGGCCAATGAGCAGTTCTTC. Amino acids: CSVEVTGANEQFF.

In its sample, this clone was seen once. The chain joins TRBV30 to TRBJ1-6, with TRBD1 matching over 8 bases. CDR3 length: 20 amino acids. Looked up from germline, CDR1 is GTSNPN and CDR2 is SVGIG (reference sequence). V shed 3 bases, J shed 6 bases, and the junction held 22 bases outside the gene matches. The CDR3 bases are TGTGCCTGGAGGCCCCCCCCCGACGGACAGGGCGAAGGGTCTAATTCACCCCTCCACTTT. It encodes CAWRPPPDGQGEGSNSPLHF. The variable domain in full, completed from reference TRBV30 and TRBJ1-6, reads SQTIHQWPATLVQPVGSPLSLECTVEGTSNPNLYWYRQAAGRGLQLLFYSVGIGQISSEVPQNLSASRPQDRQFILSSKKLLLSDSGFYLCAWRPPPDGQGEGSNSPLHFGNGTRLTVT.

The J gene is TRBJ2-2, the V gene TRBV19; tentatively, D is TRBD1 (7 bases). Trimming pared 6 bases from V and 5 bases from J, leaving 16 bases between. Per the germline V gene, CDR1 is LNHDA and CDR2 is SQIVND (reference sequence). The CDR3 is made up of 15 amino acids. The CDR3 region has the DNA TGTGCCAGTAGCAGAGGGGGCGCGGGGACCGGGGAGCTGTTTTTT. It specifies CASSRGGAGTGELFF.

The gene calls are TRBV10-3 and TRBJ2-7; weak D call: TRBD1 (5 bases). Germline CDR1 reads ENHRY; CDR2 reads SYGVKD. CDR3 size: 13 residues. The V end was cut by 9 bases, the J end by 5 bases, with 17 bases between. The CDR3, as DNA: TGTGCCATTAGACGGCGTCTAGGGGACGAGCAGTACTTC. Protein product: CAIRRRLGDEQYF.

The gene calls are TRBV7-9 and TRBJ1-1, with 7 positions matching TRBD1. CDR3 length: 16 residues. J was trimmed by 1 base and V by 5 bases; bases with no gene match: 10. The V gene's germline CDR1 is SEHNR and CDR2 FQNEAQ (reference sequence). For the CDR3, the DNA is TGTGCCAGCAGCCCACGCGGCCCAGGGGGGAACACTGAAGCTTTCTTT. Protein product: CASSPRGPGGNTEAFF.

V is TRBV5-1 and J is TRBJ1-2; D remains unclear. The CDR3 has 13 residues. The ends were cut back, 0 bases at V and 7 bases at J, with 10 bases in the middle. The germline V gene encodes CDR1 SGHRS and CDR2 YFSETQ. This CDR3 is CASSLAGAGGYTF. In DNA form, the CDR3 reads TGCGCCAGCAGCTTGGCCGGTGCCGGTGGCTACACCTTC.

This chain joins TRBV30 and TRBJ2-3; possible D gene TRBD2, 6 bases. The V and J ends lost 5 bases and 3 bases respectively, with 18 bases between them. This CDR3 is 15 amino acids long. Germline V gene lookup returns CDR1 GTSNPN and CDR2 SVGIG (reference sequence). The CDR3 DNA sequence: TGTGCCTGGGGATTATTGAGGGACTCGACAGATACGCAGTATTTT. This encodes CAWGLLRDSTDTQYF.

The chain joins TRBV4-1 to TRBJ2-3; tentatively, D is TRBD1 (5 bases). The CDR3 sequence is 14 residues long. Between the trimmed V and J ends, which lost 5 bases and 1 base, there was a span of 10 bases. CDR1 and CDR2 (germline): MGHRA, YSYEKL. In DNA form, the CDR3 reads TGCGCCAGCAGCTCAAGGGGCGGCACAGATACGCAGTATTTT. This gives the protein CASSSRGGTDTQYF.

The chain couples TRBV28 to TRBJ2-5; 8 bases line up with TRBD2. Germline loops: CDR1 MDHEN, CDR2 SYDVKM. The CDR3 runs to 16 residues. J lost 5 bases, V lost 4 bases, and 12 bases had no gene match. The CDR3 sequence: CASSSYSIAGYETQYF. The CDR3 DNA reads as TGTGCCAGCAGTTCCTACTCGATAGCGGGATATGAGACCCAGTACTTC.

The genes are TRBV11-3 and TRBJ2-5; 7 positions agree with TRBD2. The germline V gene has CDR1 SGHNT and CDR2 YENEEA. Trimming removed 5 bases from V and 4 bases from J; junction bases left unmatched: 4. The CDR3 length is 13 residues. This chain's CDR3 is CASSRRGLETQYF. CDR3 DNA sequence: TGTGCCAGCAGCCGGCGGGGGTTAGAGACCCAGTACTTC.

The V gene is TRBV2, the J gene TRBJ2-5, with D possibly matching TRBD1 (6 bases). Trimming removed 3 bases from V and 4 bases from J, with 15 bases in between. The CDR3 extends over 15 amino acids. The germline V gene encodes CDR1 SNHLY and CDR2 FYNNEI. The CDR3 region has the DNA TGTGCCAGCAGTGAGGGTATGGGGGCGGGAGAGACCCAGTACTTC. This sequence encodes CASSEGMGAGETQYF.

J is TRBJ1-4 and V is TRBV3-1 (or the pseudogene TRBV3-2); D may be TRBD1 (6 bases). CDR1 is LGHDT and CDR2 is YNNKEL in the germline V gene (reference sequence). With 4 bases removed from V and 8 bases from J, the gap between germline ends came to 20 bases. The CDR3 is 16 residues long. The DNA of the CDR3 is TGTGCCAGCAGCCTATTGGACAGAGGGGGTTTCGAAAAACTGTTTTTT. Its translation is CASSLLDRGGFEKLFF.

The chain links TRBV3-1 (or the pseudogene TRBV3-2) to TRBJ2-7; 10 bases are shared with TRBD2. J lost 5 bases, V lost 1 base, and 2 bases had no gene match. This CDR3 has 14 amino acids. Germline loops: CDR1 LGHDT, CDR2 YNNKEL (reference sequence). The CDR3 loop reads CASSQVGTSDEQYF. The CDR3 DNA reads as TGTGCCAGCAGCCAAGTAGGGACTAGCGACGAGCAGTACTTC.

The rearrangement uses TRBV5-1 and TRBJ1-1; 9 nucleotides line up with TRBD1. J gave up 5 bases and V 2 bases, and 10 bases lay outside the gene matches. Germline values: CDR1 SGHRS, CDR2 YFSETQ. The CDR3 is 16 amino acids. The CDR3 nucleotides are TGCGCCAGCAGCTTTACAGGGGGCGCAGGGAAGACTGAAGCTTTCTTT. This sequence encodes CASSFTGGAGKTEAFF. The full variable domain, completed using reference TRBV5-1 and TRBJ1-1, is KAGVTQTPRYLIKTRGQQVTLSCSPISGHRSVSWYQQTPGQGLQFLFEYFSETQRNKGNFPGRFSGRQFSNSRSEMNVSTLELGDSALYLCASSFTGGAGKTEAFFGQGTRLTVV.

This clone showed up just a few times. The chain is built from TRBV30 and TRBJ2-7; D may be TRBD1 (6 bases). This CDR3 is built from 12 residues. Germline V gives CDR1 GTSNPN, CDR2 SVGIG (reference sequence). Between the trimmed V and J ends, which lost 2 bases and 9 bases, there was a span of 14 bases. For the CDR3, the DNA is TGTGCCTGGAGTTCCAGGGGAAAGGGGCAGTACTTC. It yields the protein CAWSSRGKGQYF.

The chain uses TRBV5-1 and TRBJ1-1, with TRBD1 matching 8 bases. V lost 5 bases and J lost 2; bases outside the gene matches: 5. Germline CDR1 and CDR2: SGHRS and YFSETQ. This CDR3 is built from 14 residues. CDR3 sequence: CASRDRGGNTEAFF. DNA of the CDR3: TGCGCCAGCAGAGACAGGGGAGGAAACACTGAAGCTTTCTTT.

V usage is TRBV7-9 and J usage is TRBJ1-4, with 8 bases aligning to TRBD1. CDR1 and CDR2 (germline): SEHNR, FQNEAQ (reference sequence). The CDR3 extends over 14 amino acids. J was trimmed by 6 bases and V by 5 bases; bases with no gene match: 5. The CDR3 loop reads CASSPQGAHEKLFF. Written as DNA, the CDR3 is TGTGCCAGCAGCCCGCAGGGGGCCCATGAAAAACTGTTTTTT. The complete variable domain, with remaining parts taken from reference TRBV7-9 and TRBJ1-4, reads DTGVSQNPRHKITKRGQNVTFRCDPISEHNRLYWYRQTLGQGPEFLTYFQNEAQLEKSRLLSDRFSAERPKGSFSTLEIQRTEQGDSAMYLCASSPQGAHEKLFFGSGTQLSVL.